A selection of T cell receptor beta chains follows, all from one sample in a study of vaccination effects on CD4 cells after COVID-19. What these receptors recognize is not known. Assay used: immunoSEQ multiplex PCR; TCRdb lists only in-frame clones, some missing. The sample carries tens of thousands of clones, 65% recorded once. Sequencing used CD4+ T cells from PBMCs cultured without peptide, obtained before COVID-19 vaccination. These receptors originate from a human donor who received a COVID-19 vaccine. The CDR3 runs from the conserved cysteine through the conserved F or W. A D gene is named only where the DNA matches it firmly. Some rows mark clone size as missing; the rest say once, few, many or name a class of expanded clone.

TGTGCCAGTAGTAAGGAGCGTGTCAGTGGCAATCAGCCCCAGCATTTT CASSKERVSGNQPQHF TRBV19 . . TRBJ1-5
TGTGCCAGCAGCTTGGTAGGGGGGAGGGCTGAAGCTTTCTTT CASSLVGGRAEAFF TRBV7-2 . . TRBJ1-1
TGTGCCAGCAGCGGAGACCCCGACCCACGAAATCGGGGCTACACCTTC CASSGDPDPRNRGYTF TRBV9 . . TRBJ1-2
TGTGCCATCAGTGAGTCAGGTGGCAGAGAGTACGAGCAGTACTTC CAISESGGREYEQYF TRBV10-3 . . TRBJ2-7
TGTGCCAGTAGTGTTAAAGGAGACACTGAAGCTTTCTTT CASSVKGDTEAFF TRBV19 once . TRBJ1-1
TGTGCCAGCAGTTCTGACAGGGACTATGGCTACACCTTC CASSSDRDYGYTF TRBV7-8 . TRBD1 TRBJ1-2
TGCGCCAGCAGCCAAGTCAGCGGGGGCTCTGGAAGCACAGATACGCAGTATTTT CASSQVSGGSGSTDTQYF TRBV4-1 . TRBD2 TRBJ2-3
TGTGCCAGTAGTATAGGTCGGACTAGCGGGGGGCCCAGTGAGCAGTTCTTC CASSIGRTSGGPSEQFF TRBV19 . TRBD2 TRBJ2-1
TGTGCCAGTAGTTACCTACAGGGTACAAACTCTGGAAACACCATATATTTT CASSYLQGTNSGNTIYF TRBV19 few . TRBJ1-3
TGTGCCAGCAGCCTAGGACTAGGCGCGCGCGAGCAGTTCTTC CASSLGLGAREQFF TRBV3-1/TRBV3-2 . TRBD2 TRBJ2-1
TGCAGTGCTTGGGACAGAGATGGCTACACCTTC CSAWDRDGYTF TRBV20-1 once TRBD1 TRBJ1-2
TGTGCCAGCAGCGTAGACAGCGGGGAGCTGTTTTTT CASSVDSGELFF TRBV9 few . TRBJ2-2
TGTGCCAGCAGTCGACAGGGGGGGTACGAGCAGTACTTC CASSRQGGYEQYF TRBV12-3/TRBV12-4 . TRBD1 TRBJ2-7
TGCGCCAGCAGCTTGGAATCCGGGAAGGGGTATGGCTACACCTTC CASSLESGKGYGYTF TRBV5-1 . . TRBJ1-2
TGTGCCAGTAGTTCCGAGGCGGGGAGGCAGTACTTC CASSSEAGRQYF TRBV19 . . TRBJ2-7
TGCGCCAGCAGCCAAGTCCGCGGAGGGCTGAGTGTGAACAATGAGCAGTTCTTC CASSQVRGGLSVNNEQFF TRBV4-1 . . TRBJ2-1
TGTGCCAGCAGCTTGTCTACAGGGGGCGTAGGGCGCTACGAGCAGTACTTC CASSLSTGGVGRYEQYF TRBV7-8 . TRBD1 TRBJ2-7
TGTGCCAGCAGTTTCGGTCGCGGCCAGCCCCAGCATTTT CASSFGRGQPQHF TRBV6-5 . . TRBJ1-5
TGTGCCAGAAGCTTAATTCGGCAGGTCCTCAGGGTGTCTAATGAAAAACTGTTTTTT CARSLIRQVLRVSNEKLFF TRBV7-5 once . TRBJ1-4
TGTGCCAGCAGTCTTGGGGGGACAGCTGACTATGGCTACACCTTC CASSLGGTADYGYTF TRBV27 few TRBD1 TRBJ1-2
TGTGCCACCAGTGCCCAAGGGGTCCGAGACTATGGCTACACCTTC CATSAQGVRDYGYTF TRBV24-1 . . TRBJ1-2
TGTGCCAGCAGCGTATCTCCGGGGACAGATACGCAGTATTTT CASSVSPGTDTQYF TRBV9 few . TRBJ2-3
TGTGCCAGCACCTACACGGACCGCGCCACCGGGGAGCTGTTTTTT CASTYTDRATGELFF TRBV2 . . TRBJ2-2
TGTGCCAGCAGCTTGACTAGCGGGAATCCAGATACGCAGTATTTT CASSLTSGNPDTQYF TRBV5-5 . TRBD2 TRBJ2-3
TGTGCCAGCAGTCCCGACGGTACGGGGGCCAACGTCCTGACTTTC CASSPDGTGANVLTF TRBV27 few . TRBJ2-6
TGTGCCAGCGGTGCCCGGGAGGCGGGCACCATATATTTT CASGAREAGTIYF TRBV12-3/TRBV12-4 . . TRBJ1-3